A single sample is the source of the 32 T cell receptor beta chains below, sequenced in a study of Tregs in tolerant kidney transplant recipients. Mixed chimerism was transient after nonmyeloablative marrow transplants from related graft donors. Sequencing was performed with immunoSEQ multiplex PCR; in TCRdb, only in-frame clones are kept and a portion is missing. The sample has approximately 30,000 clones. The sequencing here drew on CD4+ T cells from blood (PBMCs), taken 24 months after the transplant. Every receptor here comes from a human patient who received a combined kidney and bone marrow transplant. The T cells may come from the graft donor.

Details on this clone: The read ends 3 residues shy of where the CDR3 ends; the end is completed using the germline J gene. The chain has TRBV9 and TRBJ2-7, with 10 nucleotides matching TRBD1. Germline loops: CDR1 SGDLS, CDR2 YYNGEE. This CDR3 has 14 amino acids. V lost 4 bases and J lost 5; bases outside the gene matches: 6. CDR3 residues: CASSRGTGEDEQYF. The sequenced CDR3 bases are TGTGCCAGCAGCCGGGGGACAGGGGAGGACGAG.

Turning to this clone: The read ends 3 residues shy of where the CDR3 ends; the end is completed using the germline J gene. This chain uses TRBV5-4 with TRBJ2-7; 14 bases agree with TRBD2. CDR3 size: 15 residues. V trimming: 2 bases; J trimming: 4 bases; junction bases outside the gene matches: 2. Germline CDR1 reads SGHNT; CDR2 reads YYREEE (reference sequence). CDR3 DNA (partial): TGTGCCAGCAGCTTTGGGACTAGCGGGGGATACGAG. It codes for CASSFGTSGGYE. The whole CDR3 reads CASSFGTSGGYEQYF.

Turning to this clone: The sequence runs out 3 residues before the end of the CDR3; the remainder is reconstructed from the germline J gene. This sequence joins TRBV18 and TRBJ2-5, with D tentatively TRBD1 (6 bases). CDR1 is KGHSH, CDR2 LQKENI, per germline. The CDR3 covers 13 residues. Trimming took off 3 bases at V and 3 bases at J, with 8 bases between the two ends. CDR3 sequence reads: CASSPRTEETQYF. The sequenced part of the CDR3 DNA is TGTGCCAGCTCACCTAGGACAGAAGAGACC.

Points on this clone: The observed sequence ends 3 residues before the CDR3 terminus, with the missing tail filled in from the germline J gene. J is TRBJ2-7 and V is TRBV20-1; 7 bases agree with TRBD1. The CDR3 is made up of 13 amino acids. Germline V gives CDR1 DFQATT, CDR2 SNEGSKA (reference sequence). The V and J ends lost 4 bases and 2 bases, in that order; junction bases with no gene match: 5. The CDR3: CSAIGDRTYEQYF. The CDR3 bases that were read are TGCAGTGCTATTGGGGACAGAACCTACGAG.

A note on this clone: The read falls 3 residues short of the CDR3 end, and the missing part is taken from the germline J gene. This chain connects TRBV7-2 to TRBJ1-3; 7 nucleotides match TRBD1. Looked up from germline, CDR1 is SGHTA and CDR2 is FQGNSA. This CDR3 comprises 13 residues. V shed 3 bases, J shed 8 bases, and the junction held 4 bases outside the gene matches. CDR3: CASSFGQADTIYF. Partial CDR3 DNA: TGTGCCAGCAGCTTTGGACAGGCGGACACC.

Comment on this clone: The CDR3 end lies 3 residues beyond the end of the read and is filled in from the germline J gene. The chain has TRBV18 and TRBJ2-5; no clear D. Per germline, CDR1 KGHSH and CDR2 LQKENI. The V and J ends lost 0 bases and 2 bases respectively, with 7 bases between them. CDR3 length: 14 residues. The part of the CDR3 DNA that was read is TGTGCCAGCTCACCACCGCACGGTCAAGAGACC. Its protein product is CASSPPHGQET. In full, the CDR3 is CASSPPHGQETQYF.

CDR3 bases read: TGCGGGGGACCGGGACAGGGGGCTTATGAG. Protein product: CGGPGQGAYE. The whole CDR3 reads CGGPGQGAYEQFF. The chain uses TRBV20-1 and TRBJ2-1; 12 nucleotides match TRBD1. The CDR3 end falls 3 residues outside the read, so it is completed with the germline J gene. Germline CDR1 reads DFQATT; CDR2 reads SNEGSKA (reference sequence). The CDR3 is 13 residues long.

The CDR3 region is CASSLQVMNTEAFF. The CDR3 DNA, read in part, is TGTGCCAGCAGCTTACAGGTCATGAACACTGAA. V is TRBV7-8 and J is TRBJ1-1; D unclear. Read sequence stops 3 residues before the CDR3 end, and the germline J gene provides the missing end. CDR3 length: 14 residues. Deletions cut 2 bases from V and 0 bases from J, with 7 bases between. CDR1 SGHVS and CDR2 FQNEAQ come from the germline V gene.

Points on this clone: Coverage ceases 3 residues before the CDR3 finishes, and the germline J gene fills in the end. The V call is TRBV5-6, the J call TRBJ2-3; D gene ambiguous. Germline lookup yields CDR1 SGHDT and CDR2 YYEEEE. Trimming pared 2 bases from V and 2 bases from J, leaving 9 bases between. The CDR3 contains 14 residues. The CDR3 spells CASSFGPSTDTQYF. The CDR3 bases that were read are TGTGCCAGCAGCTTTGGGCCTTCCACAGATACG.

In the case of this clone: From the germline J gene comes the end of the CDR3, since the read stops 3 residues before it. V is TRBV19 and J is TRBJ2-5, with 8 bases that match TRBD1. The CDR3 runs to 13 residues. V lost 6 bases, J lost 2 bases, and 2 bases stayed unmatched. Per germline, CDR1 LNHDA and CDR2 SQIVND (reference sequence). The CDR3 spells CASSRDRQETQYF. CDR3 DNA, as far as it was read: TGTGCCAGTAGCAGGGACAGGCAAGAGACC.

CDR3 bases read: TGTGCCAGCTCAATTAGCGGAGTCTACGAG. Residues: CASSISGVYE. The entire CDR3 protein reads CASSISGVYEQYF. V is TRBV18 and J is TRBJ2-7; possibly TRBD2 for D (6 bases). The sequenced fragment ends 3 residues before the CDR3 boundary, so the rest is inferred from the germline J gene. CDR1 and CDR2 (germline): KGHSH, LQKENI. The CDR3 contains 13 residues. V was pared by 5 bases and J by 3 bases, with 11 bases between.

Of note for this clone: The read comes to an end 3 residues before the CDR3 does, leaving the germline J gene to fill in the end. The chain carries TRBV14 and TRBJ2-1; weak D call: TRBD2 (6 bases). Germline loops: CDR1 SGHDN, CDR2 FVKESK. The CDR3 contains 14 residues. V lost 4 bases and J lost 4, with 11 bases in between. Incomplete CDR3 DNA: TGTGCCAGCAGCCTAGCGGAACCATACAATGAG. Translated: CASSLAEPYNE. The CDR3, in full, reads CASSLAEPYNEQFF.

A note on this clone: The read ends 3 residues shy of where the CDR3 ends; the end is completed using the germline J gene. V and J are TRBV29-1 and TRBJ2-3, with 13 nucleotides matching TRBD2. V lost 0 bases to trimming and J lost 1 base; unmatched junction nucleotides: 7. Germline CDR1 and CDR2: SQVTM and ANQGSEA. This CDR3 contains 18 residues. CDR3 DNA, as far as it was read: TGCAGCGTTGAAGATCCCCTCGGACTAGCGGGGGGCACAGATACG. Amino acid sequence: CSVEDPLGLAGGTDT. The whole CDR3 protein reads CSVEDPLGLAGGTDTQYF.

Considering frequency, this clone is medium-sized. From the germline J gene comes the end of the CDR3, since the read stops 3 residues before it. The chain has TRBV14 and TRBJ2-1; TRBD1 matches at 8 bases. From germline, CDR1 is SGHDN and CDR2 FVKESK. With V trimmed by 2 bases and J by 8 bases, 8 bases remained unmatched. The length of the CDR3 is 15 residues. The CDR3 sequence: CASSQPRTGHYEQFF. The covered CDR3 bases are TGTGCCAGCAGCCAACCACGGACAGGGCATTATGAG.

As to this clone: The read finishes 3 residues shy of the CDR3 end, and the germline J gene is used to complete it. The chain carries TRBV20-1 and TRBJ2-7; 7 positions agree with TRBD1. The trim removed 1 base at V and 3 bases at J, leaving 6 bases unmatched. The length of the CDR3 is 14 residues. Per the germline V gene, CDR1 is DFQATT and CDR2 is SNEGSKA (reference sequence). The CDR3 bases that were read are TGCAGTGCTAGAGCCATAACAGGGGTCTACGAG. Translating it yields CSARAITGVYE. The whole CDR3 sequence is CSARAITGVYEQYF.

For this clone: The read falls 3 residues short of the CDR3 end, and the missing part is taken from the germline J gene. The chain couples TRBV5-1 to TRBJ1-6; possibly TRBD1 for D (5 bases). The germline V gene encodes CDR1 SGHRS and CDR2 YFSETQ. V lost 7 bases, J lost 5 bases, and 10 bases lay in between. The CDR3 is 13 residues long. CDR3 amino acids: CASSDSNNSPLHF. CDR3 bases read: TGCGCCAGCTCCGACAGTAATAATTCACCC. Full variable domain (missing parts from reference TRBV5-1 and TRBJ1-6): KAGVTQTPRYLIKTRGQQVTLSCSPISGHRSVSWYQQTPGQGLQFLFEYFSETQRNKGNFPGRFSGRQFSNSRSEMNVSTLELGDSALYLCASSDSNNSPLHFGNGTRLTVT.

About this clone: Sequencing ends 3 residues short of the CDR3 end; the germline J gene provides the rest. The chain uses TRBV23-1 and TRBJ2-2; 7 bases align to TRBD1. TRBV23-1 belongs to the ORF category, with a function that is uncertain. Unmatched junction bases numbered 7, after V lost 4 bases and J lost 2 bases. The CDR3 sequence is 16 residues long. The CDR3 reads CASSRSGQANTGELFF. CDR3 bases read: TGCGCCAGCAGTCGATCCGGACAGGCCAACACCGGGGAG.

Concerning this clone itself: The missing CDR3 end, 3 residues past where the read stops, is filled in from the germline J gene. V usage is TRBV7-8 and J usage is TRBJ1-2; possible D gene TRBD1, 6 bases. The CDR3 length is 16 residues. CDR1 SGHVS and CDR2 FQNEAQ come from the germline V gene. V lost 1 base and J lost 2, with 14 bases in between. CDR3 sequence reads: CASSLEGGAGNYGYTF. CDR3 DNA, as far as it was read: TGTGCCAGCAGCTTAGAGGGGGGGGCCGGCAACTATGGC.

On this clone: The CDR3 end lies 3 residues beyond the end of the read and is filled in from the germline J gene. The genes are TRBV19 and TRBJ2-3; weak D call: TRBD1 (6 bases). This CDR3 region has 15 residues. V was clipped by 4 bases and J by 0 bases, with 11 bases between them. The V gene's germline CDR1 is LNHDA and CDR2 SQIVND (reference sequence). The CDR3 sequence: CASSTGTSSTDTQYF. The CDR3 bases that were read are TGTGCCAGTAGTACCGGGACATCTAGCACAGATACG.

CDR3 residues: CASKGGLRDRANQPQHF. The sequenced CDR3 bases are TGTGCCAGTAAAGGGGGCTTGCGGGACAGGGCCAATCAGCCC. This chain joins TRBV19 and TRBJ1-5; the match to TRBD1 covers 9 bases. Read coverage stops 3 residues before the CDR3 terminus; the germline J gene supplies the remainder. The CDR3 runs to 17 residues. V gave up 7 bases and J gave up 3 bases; unmatched junction bases: 13. Germline V gene lookup returns CDR1 LNHDA and CDR2 SQIVND (reference sequence).

In regard to this clone: The read stops 3 residues short of the end of the CDR3; the missing end is completed from the germline J gene. The chain is built from TRBV7-9 and TRBJ2-7, with 14 bases matching TRBD2. The CDR3 has 15 residues. Losses at the gene ends were 5 bases for V and 6 bases for J; bases not matched to a gene: 6. The germline V gene has CDR1 SEHNR and CDR2 FQNEAQ (reference sequence). The covered CDR3 bases are TGTGCCAGCAGCCCCGGGACTAGCGGGAGCGGCGAG. It yields the protein CASSPGTSGSGE. The entire CDR3 sequence reads CASSPGTSGSGEQYF.

Turning to this clone: Coverage ceases 3 residues before the CDR3 finishes, and the germline J gene fills in the end. This sequence joins TRBV5-1 and TRBJ2-3, with 12 bases aligning to TRBD2. The CDR3 contains 15 residues. The V gene's germline CDR1 is SGHRS and CDR2 YFSETQ. J gave up 4 bases and V 7 bases, and 7 bases lay outside the gene matches. CDR3 protein: CASAPLAGGPDTQYF. CDR3 DNA, as far as it was read: TGCGCCAGCGCCCCCCTAGCGGGAGGGCCAGATACG.

On this clone: The read terminates 3 residues ahead of where the CDR3 ends, so the germline J gene completes it. The chain carries TRBV5-5 and TRBJ2-3; TRBD2 matches 15 bases. V lost 5 bases, J lost 5 bases, and 0 bases stayed unmatched. There are 14 residues in the CDR3. Germline V lookup: CDR1 SGHKS, CDR2 YYEKEE (reference sequence). The CDR3: CASRGLAGGDTQYF. The covered CDR3 bases are TGTGCCAGCAGGGGACTAGCGGGAGGAGATACG.

Concerning this clone: The CDR3 end falls 3 residues outside the read, so it is completed with the germline J gene. The V call is TRBV18, the J call TRBJ1-1, with TRBD1 matching over 7 bases. CDR1 is KGHSH, CDR2 LQKENI, per germline. Losses at the gene ends were 0 bases for V and 4 bases for J; bases not matched to a gene: 11. This CDR3 has 17 amino acids. The covered CDR3 bases are TGTGCCAGCTCACCACCGCGAGGAGCAGGGGGAGTCACTGAA. This translates into CASSPPRGAGGVTE. The full-length CDR3 reads as CASSPPRGAGGVTEAFF.

As concerns this clone: Coverage ceases 3 residues before the CDR3 finishes, and the germline J gene fills in the end. The chain couples TRBV28 to TRBJ1-2, with D tentatively TRBD1 (6 bases). The CDR3 has 13 amino acids. CDR1 and CDR2 from the germline V gene are MDHEN and SYDVKM. This CDR3 is CASSLGRGGGYTF. Partial CDR3 DNA: TGTGCCAGCAGTTTAGGCAGGGGTGGCGGC.

Note on this clone: The read ends 3 residues early relative to the CDR3; the germline J gene fills the gap. The V call is TRBV7-8, the J call TRBJ2-1; TRBD1 matches at 9 bases. The germline CDR1 and CDR2 sequences are SGHVS and FQNEAQ. The CDR3 consists of 15 residues. V shed 5 bases and J 6 bases; nucleotides not matched to a gene: 8. The part of the CDR3 DNA that was read is TGTGCCAGCAGCGCATCCCGGGACAGGGTCAATGAG. This translates into CASSASRDRVNE. The whole CDR3 region reads CASSASRDRVNEQFF. The variable domain in full, completed from reference TRBV7-8 and TRBJ2-1, reads GAGVSQSPRYKVAKRGQDVALRCDPISGHVSLFWYQQALGQGPEFLTYFQNEAQLDKSGLPSDRFFAERPEGSVSTLKIQRTQQEDSAVYLCASSASRDRVNEQFFGPGTRLTVL.

In the case of this clone: Sequencing ends 3 residues short of the CDR3 end; the germline J gene provides the rest. The V gene is TRBV11-2, the J gene TRBJ1-2, with D perhaps matching TRBD1 (6 bases). Germline V gene data show CDR1 as SGHAT and CDR2 as FQNNGV. The CDR3 sequence is 13 residues long. V gave up 1 base and J gave up 3 bases, with 6 bases separating them. The CDR3 protein is CASSLAGDYGYTF. CDR3 bases read: TGTGCCAGCAGCTTAGCAGGGGACTATGGC.

A note on this clone: The read ends 3 residues before the CDR3 terminus; that terminus is restored from the germline J gene. The J gene is TRBJ1-1, the V gene TRBV5-1; 7 bases are a match to TRBD1. Trimming cost V 3 bases and J 5 bases; bases outside gene matches: 13. The CDR3 loop spans 16 amino acids. The germline V gene has CDR1 SGHRS and CDR2 YFSETQ. The part of the CDR3 DNA that was read is TGCGCCAGCAGCTCAATTCCTCCAACAGGGGAAACTGAA. It encodes CASSSIPPTGETE. Given in full, the CDR3 is CASSSIPPTGETEAFF.

Comments on this clone: The sequenced fragment ends 3 residues before the CDR3 boundary, so the rest is inferred from the germline J gene. The rearrangement joins TRBV29-1 to TRBJ2-1, with a tentative D call TRBD2 (6 bases). Trimming pared 6 bases from V and 3 bases from J, leaving 9 bases between. The CDR3 covers 12 residues. Germline V gene data show CDR1 as SQVTM and CDR2 as ANQGSEA. The sequenced CDR3 bases are TGCAGCGTGCGGGAAGACTACAATGAG. The encoded protein is CSVREDYNE. The CDR3 reads in full as CSVREDYNEQFF.

The covered CDR3 bases are TGTGCCAGCACCCGACAGAACTCTGGAAACACC. As protein: CASTRQNSGNT. The whole CDR3 region reads CASTRQNSGNTIYF. The rearrangement joins TRBV2 to TRBJ1-3, with a tentative D call TRBD1 (5 bases). From the germline J gene comes the end of the CDR3, since the read stops 3 residues before it. This CDR3 region has 14 residues. V was clipped by 7 bases and J by 0 bases, with 10 bases between them. The germline CDR1 and CDR2 sequences are SNHLY and FYNNEI.

A note on this clone: The CDR3 end falls 3 residues outside the read, so it is completed with the germline J gene. The V and J genes are TRBV7-8 and TRBJ1-5; the D gene is possibly TRBD1 (5 bases). CDR1 and CDR2 from the germline V gene are SGHVS and FQNEAQ. The V end lost 1 base, the J end lost 2 bases, and 9 bases lay between the germline ends. This CDR3 region has 15 residues. The CDR3 reads CASSLEGFRNQPQHF. Partial CDR3 DNA: TGTGCCAGCAGCTTAGAGGGGTTTCGCAATCAGCCC.

Worth noting for this clone: The read ends 3 residues before the CDR3 terminus; that terminus is restored from the germline J gene. The chain couples TRBV4-1 to TRBJ2-2; the match to TRBD2 covers 15 bases. J gave up 6 bases and V 2 bases, and 7 bases lay outside the gene matches. CDR1 and CDR2 (germline): MGHRA, YSYEKL. The CDR3 sequence is 18 residues long. Incomplete CDR3 DNA: TGCGCCAGCAGCCAACCGGGACTAGCGGGAGGAGGAGCCGGGGAG. Translation gives CASSQPGLAGGGAGE. The full CDR3 protein is CASSQPGLAGGGAGELFF.